This passage covers 16 T cell receptor beta chains from one sample sequenced in a study of shared clonotypes between healthy human individuals. The assay was immunoSEQ multiplex PCR, and TCRdb's table has in-frame clones only and misses some. Of 2.5 million or so clones listed, around 94% are singletons. What was sequenced was naive CD4+ T cells sorted from blood. Subset reported: CD45RA+ positively selected. Every receptor here comes from a man aged 18 to 29 in good health.

The chain carries TRBV18 and TRBJ1-1, with D possibly matching TRBD1 (6 bases). This CDR3 has 14 amino acids. Germline V gene lookup returns CDR1 KGHSH and CDR2 LQKENI. With 2 bases removed from V and 7 bases from J, the gap between germline ends came to 14 bases. CDR3 in DNA: TGTGCCAGCTCACCAAAGGGGGGGCCAGGTGAAGCTTTCTTT. Encoded protein: CASSPKGGPGEAFF.

The rearrangement links TRBV28 to TRBJ1-5; perhaps TRBD1 as D (6 bases). This CDR3 has 15 amino acids. The V end was cut by 8 bases, the J end by 6 bases, with 20 bases between. Germline-derived CDR1 and CDR2 are MDHEN and SYDVKM. CDR3 amino acids: CASGGGGPVSQPQHF. CDR3 bases: TGTGCCAGCGGCGGCGGGGGGCCCGTTAGTCAGCCCCAGCATTTT. The whole variable domain, remainder taken from reference TRBV28 and TRBJ1-5, is DVKVTQSSRYLVKRTGEKVFLECVQDMDHENMFWYRQDPGLGLRLIYFSYDVKMKEKGDIPEGYSVSREKKERFSLILESASTNQTSMYLCASGGGGPVSQPQHFGDGTRLSIL.

This clone has just a few counts. This chain links TRBV6-6 with TRBJ1-1; D is possibly TRBD1 (5 bases). V lost 8 bases, J lost 7 bases, and 20 bases lay in between. The CDR3 is 14 residues long. Looked up from germline, CDR1 is MNHNY and CDR2 is SVGAGI (reference sequence). As DNA, the CDR3 is TGTGCCAGCCTCTGGGGCATCGTAACGGGTGAAGCTTTCTTT. Translation gives CASLWGIVTGEAFF.

The J gene is TRBJ1-4, the V gene TRBV5-1, with 12 nucleotides matching TRBD1. Germline CDR1 is SGHRS and CDR2 is YFSETQ. This CDR3 has 15 amino acids. Losses at the gene ends were 4 bases for V and 8 bases for J; bases not matched to a gene: 6. The CDR3 nucleotides read TGCGCCAGCAGCATATCCGGGACAGGGGGCGAAAAACTGTTTTTT. Protein product: CASSISGTGGEKLFF.

This clone came up once. The chain employs TRBV5-6 and TRBJ1-4; TRBD1 matches at 8 bases. The V gene end was trimmed by 4 bases and the J gene end by 6 bases; junction bases not matched to a gene: 5. The germline gives CDR1 SGHDT, CDR2 YYEEEE. This CDR3 is built from 14 residues. Here the CDR3 DNA reads TGTGCCAGCAGCCCCGGGACAGGAGATGAAAAACTGTTTTTT. Its protein product is CASSPGTGDEKLFF.

The DNA for the CDR3 is TGTGCCAGCAGTGAAGGTCGCCATGCTAGCACAGATACGCAGTATTTT. The encoded protein is CASSEGRHASTDTQYF. This chain links TRBV25-1 with TRBJ2-3; D gene uncertain. There are 16 residues in the CDR3. The germline gives CDR1 MGHDK, CDR2 SYGVNS. V was clipped by 2 bases and J by 0 bases, with 12 bases between them.

For this clone: Different DNA sequences within this sample yield the same CDR3. The V gene is TRBV18, the J gene TRBJ2-7; 10 bases fit TRBD1. This CDR3 has 15 residues. Trimming cost V 3 bases and J 2 bases; bases outside gene matches: 4. Germline assignment: CDR1 KGHSH and CDR2 LQKENI. CDR3 sequence: CASSPPGQGTYEQYF. For the CDR3, the DNA is TGTGCCAGCTCACCCCCGGGACAGGGGACCTACGAGCAGTACTTC.

This chain connects TRBV27 to TRBJ1-2, with 8 bases fitting TRBD1. With 6 bases clipped from V and 8 bases from J, the junction kept 11 bases outside the gene matches. Germline CDR1 is MNHEY and CDR2 is SMNVEV (reference sequence). The CDR3 has 14 residues. The CDR3 DNA sequence: TGTGCCAGCAGAAGACAGGGGACGGCCCAGGGCTACACCTTC. Protein: CASRRQGTAQGYTF.

This chain joins TRBV18 and TRBJ2-7, with 8 bases aligning to TRBD1. The CDR3 is 13 amino acids. Per germline, CDR1 KGHSH and CDR2 LQKENI. V lost 3 bases, J lost 7 bases, and 5 bases stayed unmatched. CDR3 bases: TGTGCCAGCTCACCTGGACAGGGTATAGAGCAGTACTTC. Amino acids: CASSPGQGIEQYF.

This clone was observed once. The chain recombines TRBV21-1 with TRBJ1-5; the tabulated D call, TRBD1, remains unverified against the DNA. TRBV21-1 is annotated as a pseudogene. The CDR3 covers 15 residues. CDR3: CASSKLGAPHQPQHF. CDR3 coding DNA: TGTGCCAGCAGCAAGTTGGGGGCTCCACATCAGCCCCAGCATTTT.

V is TRBV19 and J is TRBJ2-7, with a weak D call TRBD1 (6 bases). Germline V gene lookup returns CDR1 LNHDA and CDR2 SQIVND (reference sequence). There are 14 residues in the CDR3. V lost 4 bases to trimming and J lost 2 bases, with 12 bases between them. The CDR3 DNA follows: TGTGCCAGTAGTACTTCTACAGGGACCTACGAGCAGTACTTC. Its protein product is CASSTSTGTYEQYF.

The chain employs TRBV11-2 and TRBJ2-7; 9 bases align to TRBD1. The V and J ends lost 3 bases and 0 bases, in that order; junction bases with no gene match: 6. Germline CDR1 SGHAT, CDR2 FQNNGV. The CDR3 runs 16 residues. CDR3 coding DNA: TGTGCCAGCAGCTTGCGGGGACAGGGAGCCTCCTACGAGCAGTACTTC. It codes for CASSLRGQGASYEQYF.

The chain has TRBV11-2 and TRBJ2-5; TRBD1 is a possible D gene (6 bases). Between the trimmed V and J ends, which lost 1 base and 1 base, there was a span of 10 bases. This CDR3 has 15 amino acids. Germline values: CDR1 SGHAT, CDR2 FQNNGV. CDR3 residues: CASSLARGSQETQYF. The CDR3 nucleotides read TGTGCCAGCAGCTTAGCGAGGGGGAGCCAAGAGACCCAGTACTTC.

The chain recombines TRBV5-1 with TRBJ2-5, with 7 bases identical to TRBD1. This CDR3 has 13 amino acids. V trimming: 5 bases; J trimming: 3 bases; junction bases outside the gene matches: 4. Germline V lookup: CDR1 SGHRS, CDR2 YFSETQ. The CDR3 bases are TGCGCCAGCAGTTACGACAGGGAAGAGACCCAGTACTTC. Its protein is CASSYDREETQYF.

V is TRBV30 and J is TRBJ2-5; perhaps TRBD1 as D (6 bases). CDR1 and CDR2 from the germline V gene are GTSNPN and SVGIG (reference sequence). The CDR3 spans 15 residues. The V gene lost 0 bases and the J gene lost 4 bases, with 15 bases spanning the gap. The CDR3: CAWSVGGGGSETQYF. CDR3 nucleotides: TGTGCCTGGAGTGTAGGGGGTGGGGGATCAGAGACCCAGTACTTC. Full variable domain (remainder filled in from reference TRBV30 and TRBJ2-5): SQTIHQWPATLVQPVGSPLSLECTVEGTSNPNLYWYRQAAGRGLQLLFYSVGIGQISSEVPQNLSASRPQDRQFILSSKKLLLSDSGFYLCAWSVGGGGSETQYFGPGTRLLVL.

The chain links TRBV6-5 to TRBJ2-1, with TRBD2 identical over 12 bases. CDR1 and CDR2 from the germline V gene are MNHEY and SVGAGI. V was clipped by 2 bases and J by 10 bases; unmatched bases: 3. This CDR3 region has 14 residues. CDR3 sequence reads: CASSYPGLAGEQFF. In DNA form, the CDR3 reads TGTGCCAGCAGTTACCCGGGACTAGCGGGCGAGCAGTTCTTC.